Sequencing of this TCR beta chain was carried out in a study of T cell repertoires in cytomegalovirus infection (dated by TCRdb to about 2019). In the study overall: Peptide stimulations targeted recently identified HLA-C-restricted CMV epitopes, whose presentation resists viral immunomodulation, together with well-studied HLA-B-restricted epitopes. Donor HLA type was relevant to the analysis, as public TCR beta signatures indicated carriage of CMV infection together with the matching HLA type. Study-level results and caveats: The ex vivo response was dominated by HLA-C-restricted CMV-specific TCR beta clonotypes, which also provided the single most frequent clonotype in two of eight donors. Carriers of CMV infection plus the relevant HLA type were discriminated by the cumulative frequency of public TCR beta family members in the study cohort and in an independent roughly 370-donor cohort.

Via the germline V gene, CDR1 is MNHNS and CDR2 SASEGT. Relative to germline, V is 8 bases shorter and J is 8 bases shorter, with 24 bases between their ends. From its cysteine to its phenylalanine, the CDR3 spans 15 amino acids. Only the CDR3 portion is preserved as DNA: 45 bases, with reading frame beginning at the first base. This sample was sequenced with an Illumina HiSeq 1500. Using fastp trimming at Q25 and MiXCR clonotype assembly, TCRdb reanalyzed the public sequencing data and kept in-frame beta chains. Rows are combined by CDR3 protein, so each entry shows the most common genes and DNA. This sample holds some 500,000 distinct CDR3 sequences; almost 40% were observed only once. The top ten clones comprise around 48% of the sample. In regard to this clonotype: It has no known antigen specificity. Base qualities were left out, and no much larger clone turns up one base away.

The treatment or condition label corresponds to: in vitro stimulation with specific CMV peptide epitopes to enrich CMV-specific T cells. Sequencing used cultured PBMCs, obtained from culture after CMV antigen stimulation. This receptor was identified in a human donor in good health (CMV status not recorded). Some clones in this sample may be carry-over from other donors' samples. The V gene is TRBV6-1 and the J gene is TRBJ1-1, and the D gene may be TRBD1, 6 bases matching. The DNA sequence is given as TGTGCCAGCCAAGGACAGACGCGCGGTCCCCTGGAAGCTTTCTTT. It encodes CASQGQTRGPLEAFF.